The clone carrying this T cell receptor (beta chain) was picked up a small number of times. The antigen remains unidentified. Germline CDR1 is MNHEY and CDR2 is SMNVEV (reference sequence). Trimming cost V 6 bases and J 4 bases; bases outside gene matches: 9. This CDR3 spans 16 amino acids. The data stem from a study of OX40 agonist ivuxolimab in advanced cancers. Study background: Participants could have had prior anti-PD-1, anti-PD-L1 or anti-CTLA-4 therapy, and 40% had some. General study findings and limits: Among patients with partial responses at 0.1-3.0 mg/kg, clonal expansion was among the lowest. CD4+ T cells averaged fewer expanded clones than CD8+ T cells.

Measured with immunoSEQ multiplex PCR; TCRdb has only the in-frame clones, and not every one. Among 35,000 to 50,000 clones listed, over 75% were seen once. Material: CD4+ or CD8+ T cells sorted from blood, obtained in a trial of the OX40 agonist ivuxolimab. The J gene is TRBJ2-1, the V gene TRBV27, with TRBD2 matching 10 bases. The receptor's source is an adult with an advanced solid tumor such as melanoma, head and neck, liver or kidney cancer. The CDR3 reads CASRTLAGGRYNEQFF. The DNA for the CDR3 is TGTGCCAGCAGGACATTAGCGGGAGGTCGTTACAATGAGCAGTTCTTC.